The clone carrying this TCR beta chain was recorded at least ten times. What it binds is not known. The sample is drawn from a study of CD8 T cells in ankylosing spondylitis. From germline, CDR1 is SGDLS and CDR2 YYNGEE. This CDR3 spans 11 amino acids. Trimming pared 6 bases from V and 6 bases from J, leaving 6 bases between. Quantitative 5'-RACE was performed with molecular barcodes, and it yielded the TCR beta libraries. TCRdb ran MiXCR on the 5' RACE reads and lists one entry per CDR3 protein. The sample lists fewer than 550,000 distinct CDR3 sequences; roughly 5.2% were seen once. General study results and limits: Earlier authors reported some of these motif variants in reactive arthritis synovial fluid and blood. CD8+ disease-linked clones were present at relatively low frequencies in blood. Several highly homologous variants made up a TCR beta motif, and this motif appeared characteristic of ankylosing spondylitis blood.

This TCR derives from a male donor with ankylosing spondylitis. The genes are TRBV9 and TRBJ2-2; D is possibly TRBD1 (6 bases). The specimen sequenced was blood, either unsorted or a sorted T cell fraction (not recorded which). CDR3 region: CASTGAGELFF. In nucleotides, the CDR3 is TGTGCCAGCACAGGGGCCGGGGAGCTGTTTTTT.